Described below is a single T cell receptor (beta chain) sequence and its context. Antigen unknown. According to the study, TCR beta libraries were built with iRepertoire HTBI primers and CDR3-region Arm-PCR. MiXCR, run by TCRdb on the multiplex PCR reads, gives a single entry per CDR3 protein. The repertoire consists of about 540,000 distinct CDR3 sequences, with approximately 12% occurring once and the leading ten covering roughly 9.7%. These data are taken from a study of regulatory T cells in long-lasting Graves disease. General study findings and limits: Among persistent patients, a larger number of public clonotypes were shared (roughly 2,900) than among newly diagnosed patients (966). Newly diagnosed patients had higher TCR diversity than persistent Graves' patients did.

The time point here: newly diagnosed GD, antithyroid drugs for less than 3 months. The TCR library used RNA extracted from PBMCs. CDR3 length equals 15 residues. The ends lost 5 bases at V and 2 bases at J; junction bases unmatched: 10. CDR1 is DFQATT and CDR2 is SNEGSKA in the germline V gene (reference sequence). These same data were also listed under a study on T cells in Graves' hyperthyroidism and ophthalmopathy.

This receptor was identified in a man between 25 and 39 years old with Graves disease. V is TRBV20-1 and J is TRBJ2-7, with TRBD1 matching over 9 bases. Sequenced material: peripheral blood mononuclear cells (PBMCs), taken at new diagnosis, from a patient treated with antithyroid drugs. The chain's CDR3 is CSAFIPGQGTYEQYF. DNA for the CDR3: TGCAGTGCTTTTATCCCGGGACAGGGAACCTACGAGCAGTACTTC.